The present TCR beta chain was sequenced within a study of blood T cell repertoires in COVID-19. Study at large: PBMCs, B-cell-depleted T cells, or T cells provided the cDNA or gDNA that made up the material.

Original handling: Reference gene primer amplification gave estimated nucleated cell counts. Using immunoSEQ multiplex PCR, the repertoire was profiled, and TCRdb retains in-frame clones only, with some absent. From that table come the V and J calls and clone size; the DNA was used to work out D and trimming. The sample yields approximately 190,000 clones, about 86% seen once. The germline CDR1 and CDR2 sequences are SEHNR and FQNEAQ (reference sequence). V was pared by 5 bases and J by 1 base, with 7 bases of the junction left unmatched. The CDR3 is 15 residues long. The chain combines TRBV7-9 with TRBJ2-5; 7 nucleotides align to TRBD2. The sequence derives from a man aged 25-45 years with active or convalescent COVID-19. The specimen was peripheral blood. The CDR3 nucleotides are TGTGCCAGCAGCCCGGGGCCTAGCGGCCAAGAGACCCAGTACTTC. This codes for CASSPGPSGQETQYF.